A selection of T cell receptor beta chains follows, all from one sample in a study of a mutant IDH1 vaccine in newly diagnosed glioma. No antigen is known for these receptors. Sequenced by immunoSEQ multiplex PCR; TCRdb stores in-frame clones only, minus some. The sample holds over 60,000 clones, roughly four fifths seen once. The starting material was PBMCs, obtained from a glioma patient whose treatment included an IDH1 peptide vaccine. Receptors originate from a man between 40 and 49 years old with glioma. Each CDR3 is given with its conserved first and last residue. D genes are given only for firm matches. Size is omitted from some rows. Given values are once, few, many or a class for expanded clones.

j_call: TRBJ2-7; clone_size: .; v_call: TRBV7-2; d_call: TRBD2; cdr3_nt: TGTGCCAGCAGCCCAAGCGGGGGTAACTACGAGCAGTACTTC; cdr3_aa: CASSPSGGNYEQYF
j_call: TRBJ1-1; clone_size: .; v_call: TRBV7-9; d_call: .; cdr3_nt: TGTGCCAGCTCTCAGCCCCGCTTGAACACTGAAGCTTTCTTT; cdr3_aa: CASSQPRLNTEAFF
j_call: TRBJ1-1; clone_size: .; v_call: TRBV7-3; d_call: .; cdr3_nt: TGTGCCAGCAGCCAAGGGGCAGGAACTGAAGCTTTCTTT; cdr3_aa: CASSQGAGTEAFF
j_call: TRBJ1-2; clone_size: .; v_call: TRBV30; d_call: .; cdr3_nt: TGTGCCTGGAGTGTACGTGGCAGGGGAACCTATGGCTACACCTTC; cdr3_aa: CAWSVRGRGTYGYTF
j_call: TRBJ2-7; clone_size: once; v_call: TRBV19; d_call: .; cdr3_nt: TGTGCCAGTAGGCACGGGGACTCCTACGAGCAGTACTTC; cdr3_aa: CASRHGDSYEQYF
j_call: TRBJ2-7; clone_size: .; v_call: TRBV7-6; d_call: .; cdr3_nt: TGTGCCAGCAGGGAGGCGGGGGCCCCCTACGAGCAGTACTTC; cdr3_aa: CASREAGAPYEQYF
j_call: TRBJ1-2; clone_size: once; v_call: TRBV19; d_call: .; cdr3_nt: TGTGCCAGTAGTATAACCGAGGGGGGAGTTGCTAACTATGGCTACACCTTC; cdr3_aa: CASSITEGGVANYGYTF
j_call: TRBJ2-7; clone_size: .; v_call: TRBV27; d_call: .; cdr3_nt: TGTGCCAGCAGTCTTCGACAGGGCGGGATTCGCGAGCAGTACTTC; cdr3_aa: CASSLRQGGIREQYF
j_call: TRBJ2-5; clone_size: .; v_call: TRBV6-6; d_call: .; cdr3_nt: TGTGCCAGCAGTTACTCCAGGACTGCAAAAGAGACCCAGTACTTC; cdr3_aa: CASSYSRTAKETQYF
j_call: TRBJ2-1; clone_size: .; v_call: TRBV18; d_call: TRBD1; cdr3_nt: TGTGCCAGCTCAACCGACAGGGGGCTCTACAATGAGCAGTTCTTC; cdr3_aa: CASSTDRGLYNEQFF